Shown below are 26 T cell receptor beta chains from a single sample sequenced in a study of shared T cell receptors in the human thymus. Assay: immunoSEQ multiplex PCR; the TCRdb copy retains only in-frame clones and omits some. The table lists about 380,000 clones, 95% of them singletons. The sample consisted of thymocytes. Every receptor here comes from a human donor.

CDR3 sequence: CASSSRGGQGDEQYF. CDR3 sequence (DNA): TGTGCCAGCAGCTCCCGGGGGGGACAGGGAGACGAGCAGTACTTC. The chain uses TRBV7-2 and TRBJ2-7, with D perhaps matching TRBD1 (9 bases). The CDR3 runs to 15 residues. Trimming took off 4 bases at V and 5 bases at J, with 18 bases between the two ends. Looked up from germline, CDR1 is SGHTA and CDR2 is FQGNSA.

The gene calls are TRBV27 and TRBJ2-1; D possibly corresponds to TRBD2 (6 bases). The V end lost 5 bases, the J end lost 6 bases, and 14 bases lay between the germline ends. From germline, CDR1 is MNHEY and CDR2 SMNVEV (reference sequence). CDR3 length equals 14 residues. CDR3 DNA sequence: TGTGCCAGCAGTCCTCTCGGGACTTTCAATGAGCAGTTCTTC. It specifies CASSPLGTFNEQFF.

The gene calls are TRBV10-1 and TRBJ2-1, with 10 bases aligning to TRBD2. Germline V gives CDR1 WNHNN, CDR2 SYGVQD (reference sequence). The V segment lost 9 bases and the J segment 0 bases; nucleotides outside the gene matches: 14. This CDR3 region has 18 residues. In DNA, the CDR3 is TGCGCCAGTGTGAAGGCTAGCGGGAGCCCCTACTCCTACAATGAGCAGTTCTTC. Its translation: CASVKASGSPYSYNEQFF.

V is TRBV15 and J is TRBJ2-1; D possibly corresponds to TRBD1 (5 bases). CDR1 and CDR2 from the germline V gene are LNHNV and YYDKDF (reference sequence). The CDR3 contains 19 residues. The germline V and J ends were trimmed by 0 bases and 7 bases, with 25 bases remaining between them. CDR3 in amino acids: CATSRDLRARQGLLNEQFF. CDR3 bases: TGTGCCACCAGCAGAGATCTCCGGGCCCGGCAGGGCCTCTTGAATGAGCAGTTCTTC.

This chain links TRBV21-1 with TRBJ2-7; TRBD1 is the table's D call and was not checked against the DNA. TRBV21-1 is termed a pseudogene. The CDR3 length is 13 residues. The CDR3 DNA follows: TGTGCCAGCAGCATCCAACAGGGTTACGAGCAGTACTTC. It yields the protein CASSIQQGYEQYF.

The chain has TRBV28 and TRBJ2-3; 8 bases agree with TRBD1. Germline V gene sequence: CDR1 MDHEN, CDR2 SYDVKM. With 7 bases clipped from V and 6 bases from J, the junction kept 9 bases outside the gene matches. The CDR3 contains 14 residues. The CDR3: CASKVDRDVDTQYF. CDR3 nucleotides: TGTGCCAGCAAAGTGGACAGGGACGTGGATACGCAGTATTTT.

The rearrangement uses TRBV29-1 and TRBJ1-5, with D uncertain. The CDR3 has 11 residues. Germline assignment: CDR1 SQVTM and CDR2 ANQGSEA. V dropped 3 bases and J dropped 2 bases, with 2 bases sitting between them. CDR3: CSVDGNQPQHF. The CDR3 DNA reads TGCAGCGTTGATGGCAATCAGCCCCAGCATTTT.

V and J are TRBV19 and TRBJ2-1; maybe TRBD1 (5 bases). Germline V gene data show CDR1 as LNHDA and CDR2 as SQIVND (reference sequence). This CDR3 has 17 amino acids. Trimming cost V 3 bases and J 2 bases, with 17 bases left between them. CDR3 region: CASSILFQGTPYNEQFF. CDR3 coding DNA: TGTGCCAGTAGTATTCTTTTTCAGGGCACCCCCTACAATGAGCAGTTCTTC.

V gene TRBV28 combines with J gene TRBJ2-7, with 7 bases fitting TRBD2. V dropped 5 bases and J dropped 2; count of bases not matched to a gene: 9. This CDR3 comprises 15 residues. The germline gives CDR1 MDHEN, CDR2 SYDVKM. DNA for the CDR3: TGTGCCAGCAGTCCCCTGGGAGGGTTCACCTACGAGCAGTACTTC. This codes for CASSPLGGFTYEQYF.

The chain is built from TRBV27 and TRBJ2-7, with 8 bases identical to TRBD2. Germline trimming cut 5 bases from V and 1 base from J; bases unmatched to any gene: 10. The CDR3 length is 16 residues. The germline CDR1 and CDR2 sequences are MNHEY and SMNVEV (reference sequence). The CDR3 DNA is TGTGCCAGCAGTCCTGGGACTAGAAGTAAGTCCTACGAGCAGTACTTC. Its translation: CASSPGTRSKSYEQYF.

The genes are TRBV5-1 and TRBJ1-4, with D uncertain. Germline V gene data show CDR1 as SGHRS and CDR2 as YFSETQ. This CDR3 has 16 amino acids. Trimming took 0 bases from V and 1 from J, leaving 10 bases between them. In nucleotides, the CDR3 is TGCGCCAGCAGCTTGGCTAGGAGGGTAACTAATGAAAAACTGTTTTTT. Translating gives CASSLARRVTNEKLFF.

On this clone itself: This CDR3 fails to terminate in the conserved phenylalanine or tryptophan, so it likely reflects a read error. The limits of the CDR3 on the DNA are not certain, so only TCRdb's listed CDR3 is given. The chain links TRBV20-1 to TRBJ2-7; TRBD1, the D gene given by the table, was not confirmed from the DNA. The germline V gene encodes CDR1 DFQATT and CDR2 SNEGSKA (reference sequence). The CDR3 extends over 10 residues, inclusive of both ends. The CDR3 region is CSAASQAGTP.

The chain combines TRBV7-9 with TRBJ2-2; a weak D match, TRBD1 (6 bases). The V gene lost 5 bases and the J gene lost 5 bases, with 18 bases spanning the gap. CDR1 is SEHNR, CDR2 FQNEAQ, per germline (reference sequence). This CDR3 comprises 16 residues. DNA for the CDR3: TGTGCCAGCAGCCCCCGGACAGCGCTTAGAACCGGGGAGCTGTTTTTT. Protein product: CASSPRTALRTGELFF.

The chain links TRBV28 to TRBJ2-3, with unresolved D. Trimming removed 6 bases at V and 0 bases at J, with 19 bases between. Looked up from germline, CDR1 is MDHEN and CDR2 is SYDVKM. There are 17 residues in the CDR3. The CDR3 loop reads CASSSSEPKTSTDTQYF. CDR3 nucleotide sequence: TGTGCCAGCAGCTCGAGCGAGCCGAAAACTAGCACAGATACGCAGTATTTT.

The gene calls are TRBV7-6 and TRBJ2-1; TRBD2 matches at 11 bases. Germline-derived CDR1 and CDR2 are SGHVS and FNYEAQ. The CDR3 has 12 amino acids. V was pared by 5 bases and J by 10 bases, with 1 base of the junction left unmatched. CDR3 sequence: CASSPSGREQFF. The CDR3 nucleotides are TGTGCCAGCAGCCCTAGCGGGAGGGAGCAGTTCTTC.

This rearrangement joins TRBV19 to TRBJ2-3; tentatively, D is TRBD2 (5 bases). V was clipped by 6 bases and J by 2 bases, with 6 bases between them. The CDR3 runs to 12 residues. CDR1 and CDR2 from the germline V gene are LNHDA and SQIVND (reference sequence). CDR3 DNA sequence: TGTGCCAGTAGGGGAGCCACAGATACGCAGTATTTT. As protein: CASRGATDTQYF.

This clone showed up just once. The CDR3 bases are TGTGCCAGCAGTGAACTCCGCAATCAGCCCCAGCATTTT. This gives the protein CASSELRNQPQHF. This chain uses TRBV6-1 with TRBJ1-5; D is undetermined. V lost 2 bases and J lost 2, with 4 bases in between. The germline V gene encodes CDR1 MNHNS and CDR2 SASEGT. This CDR3 has 13 residues.

V usage is TRBV28 and J usage is TRBJ2-5; no clear D gene. The CDR3 has 16 amino acids. Germline lookup yields CDR1 MDHEN and CDR2 SYDVKM. V was pared by 2 bases and J by 5 bases, with 18 bases between. The CDR3 loop reads CASSLTGSPERETQYF. The CDR3 DNA follows: TGTGCCAGCAGTTTAACGGGCTCCCCGGAGAGGGAGACCCAGTACTTC.

This chain uses TRBV28 with TRBJ1-3, with D uncertain. The CDR3 extends over 14 amino acids. Germline assignment: CDR1 MDHEN and CDR2 SYDVKM. Trimming stripped 3 bases from V and 0 bases from J, with 6 bases between. CDR3 DNA: TGTGCCAGCAGTTTTATCCTCTCTGGAAACACCATATATTTT. It encodes CASSFILSGNTIYF.

The chain is built from TRBV4-1 and TRBJ1-1; 8 bases map to TRBD1. This CDR3 is built from 17 residues. V dropped 4 bases and J dropped 1; count of bases not matched to a gene: 11. The germline CDR1 and CDR2 sequences are MGHRA and YSYEKL. This chain's CDR3 is CASSRVPGQDPNTEAFF. The CDR3 DNA reads as TGCGCCAGCAGCCGAGTCCCGGGACAGGACCCGAACACTGAAGCTTTCTTT.

This clone was counted once. This chain joins TRBV7-9 and TRBJ2-4; D unclear. The V end lost 4 bases, the J end lost 0 bases, and 16 bases lay between the germline ends. Germline V lookup: CDR1 SEHNR, CDR2 FQNEAQ (reference sequence). The CDR3 is 17 amino acids. The CDR3 sequence: CASSSDLLVLAKNIQYF. CDR3 nucleotides: TGTGCCAGCAGCTCAGACCTACTGGTGCTAGCCAAAAACATTCAGTACTTC.

The chain employs TRBV14 and TRBJ1-1; maybe TRBD1 (5 bases). The V end was cut by 1 base, the J end by 5 bases, with 11 bases between. Germline values: CDR1 SGHDN, CDR2 FVKESK. The CDR3 length is 14 residues. The DNA for the CDR3 is TGTGCCAGCAGCCAAGTTTCGGGGGAGACTGAAGCTTTCTTT. As protein: CASSQVSGETEAFF.

This chain joins TRBV28 and TRBJ1-3, with D unclear. The CDR3 consists of 17 residues. The germline V and J ends were trimmed by 4 bases and 2 bases, with 18 bases remaining between them. The germline V gene has CDR1 MDHEN and CDR2 SYDVKM. CDR3 region: CASSSPAEGAPGNTIYF. Here the CDR3 DNA reads TGTGCCAGCAGTTCCCCCGCGGAGGGCGCGCCTGGAAACACCATATATTTT.

This chain connects TRBV28 to TRBJ2-7; D uncertain. Trimming stripped 3 bases from V and 1 base from J, with 10 bases between. Germline V CDR1 and CDR2: MDHEN, SYDVKM. This CDR3 has 14 amino acids. The CDR3 here is CASSFLINSYEQYF. The CDR3 coding sequence is TGTGCCAGCAGTTTTCTAATAAATTCCTACGAGCAGTACTTC. Variable domain in full (rest from reference TRBV28 and TRBJ2-7): DVKVTQSSRYLVKRTGEKVFLECVQDMDHENMFWYRQDPGLGLRLIYFSYDVKMKEKGDIPEGYSVSREKKERFSLILESASTNQTSMYLCASSFLINSYEQYFGPGTRLTVT.

The chain joins TRBV30 to TRBJ2-2; weak D call: TRBD2 (6 bases). Trimming took off 1 base at V and 7 bases at J, with 10 bases between the two ends. CDR3 size: 13 residues. CDR1 is GTSNPN, CDR2 SVGIG, per germline (reference sequence). The CDR3 spells CAWSAGVCGELFF. Written as DNA, the CDR3 is TGTGCCTGGAGTGCGGGAGTTTGCGGGGAGCTGTTTTTT.

DNA for the CDR3: TGTGCCAGTAGTATTCTGGGGGGGCCGACCTACGAGCAGTACTTC. Translating gives CASSILGGPTYEQYF. The V gene is TRBV19, the J gene TRBJ2-7; perhaps TRBD2 as D (7 bases). Germline lookup yields CDR1 LNHDA and CDR2 SQIVND (reference sequence). The CDR3 runs 15 residues. The V and J ends lost 3 bases and 2 bases respectively, with 14 bases between them.